Below, 21 T cell receptor beta chains from the same sample are listed, as sequenced in a study of identifying expanded T cells in peripheral blood. Assay used: immunoSEQ multiplex PCR; TCRdb lists only in-frame clones, some missing. The sample consists of around 80,000 clones, roughly 90% of them appearing once. The sample consisted of blood. The receptors were gathered from a person between 18 and 75 years old in good health.

The chain combines TRBV4-1 with TRBJ1-1; tentative D call: TRBD1 (5 bases). Germline CDR1 is MGHRA and CDR2 is YSYEKL. CDR3 size: 12 residues. V lost 8 bases, J lost 1 base, and 8 bases lay in between. The CDR3 reads CASGQGNTEAFF. CDR3 nucleotide sequence: TGCGCCAGCGGGCAGGGGAACACTGAAGCTTTCTTT.

The rearrangement joins TRBV6-5 to TRBJ2-7; 7 nucleotides agree with TRBD2. V was pared by 6 bases and J by 2 bases, with 7 bases of the junction left unmatched. Per the germline V gene, CDR1 is MNHEY and CDR2 is SVGAGI. The CDR3 length is 14 residues. For the CDR3, the DNA is TGTGCCAGCAGGTCTAGCGGTGCTACCTACGAGCAGTACTTC. Protein sequence: CASRSSGATYEQYF.

V and J are TRBV5-1 and TRBJ2-7, with D uncertain. From germline, CDR1 is SGHRS and CDR2 YFSETQ. CDR3 length equals 13 residues. Trimming took 7 bases from V and 3 from J, leaving 14 bases between them. CDR3: CASSWQQSYEQYF. The CDR3 DNA follows: TGCGCCAGCTCCTGGCAGCAAAGCTACGAGCAGTACTTC.

The chain carries TRBV10-3 and TRBJ2-1; D uncertain. In germline, CDR1 is ENHRY, CDR2 SYGVKD. The CDR3 is 15 residues long. Trimming took 6 bases from V and 3 from J, leaving 15 bases between them. The DNA of the CDR3 is TGTGCCATCAGATCCGAAGACCGATACTACAATGAGCAGTTCTTC. Protein: CAIRSEDRYYNEQFF.

In its sample, this clone was seen once. V is TRBV5-6 and J is TRBJ2-7; perhaps D is TRBD1 or TRBD2 (7 bases each). Germline V gene sequence: CDR1 SGHDT, CDR2 YYEEEE. V lost 4 bases to trimming and J lost 5 bases, with 25 bases between them. The CDR3 sequence is 17 residues long. As DNA, the CDR3 is TGTGCCAGCAGCCCCATCCAGGGGGTGGGAGGGCCCCACGAGCAGTACTTC. Encoded protein: CASSPIQGVGGPHEQYF.

The chain joins TRBV6-1 to TRBJ2-5, with TRBD2 matching 8 bases. The CDR3 has 16 amino acids. From germline, CDR1 is MNHNS and CDR2 SASEGT. The trim removed 4 bases at V and 2 bases at J, leaving 9 bases unmatched. The CDR3 reads CASSVGIAGTQETQYF. In DNA, the CDR3 is TGTGCCAGCAGTGTGGGAATAGCGGGGACTCAAGAGACCCAGTACTTC.

The chain combines TRBV28 with TRBJ2-1, with a weak D call TRBD2 (6 bases). The CDR3 spans 14 residues. Looked up from germline, CDR1 is MDHEN and CDR2 is SYDVKM. V gave up 4 bases and J gave up 9 bases, with 16 bases separating them. CDR3 DNA sequence: TGTGCCAGCAGTTCAAGTAGCCGACTAGTTGAGCAGTTCTTC. This codes for CASSSSSRLVEQFF. Supplemented by reference TRBV28 and TRBJ2-1, the full variable domain reads DVKVTQSSRYLVKRTGEKVFLECVQDMDHENMFWYRQDPGLGLRLIYFSYDVKMKEKGDIPEGYSVSREKKERFSLILESASTNQTSMYLCASSSSSRLVEQFFGPGTRLTVL.

V is TRBV21-1 and J is TRBJ2-1; the table names TRBD2, a call not compared with the DNA. TRBV21-1 is a pseudogene. CDR3 length: 18 residues. DNA for the CDR3: TGTGCCAGCAGCAAAGTCGGAACCCTAGGGAGCTCCTACAATGAGCAGTTCTTC. It translates to CASSKVGTLGSSYNEQFF.

The chain employs TRBV2 and TRBJ1-5; perhaps TRBD1 as D (5 bases). This CDR3 contains 15 residues. V lost 8 bases to trimming and J lost 2 bases, with 16 bases between them. The germline V gene encodes CDR1 SNHLY and CDR2 FYNNEI. Written as DNA, the CDR3 is TGTGCCAGCCGGGAGACAGATCAAGGCAATCAGCCCCAGCATTTT. Translating it yields CASRETDQGNQPQHF.

The chain couples TRBV5-1 to TRBJ1-3; D gene unclear. The V end lost 1 base, the J end lost 0 bases, and 8 bases lay between the germline ends. Germline lookup yields CDR1 SGHRS and CDR2 YFSETQ. The CDR3 contains 15 residues. The DNA of the CDR3 is TGCGCCAGCAGCTTGACGGGGAGCTCTGGAAACACCATATATTTT. It codes for CASSLTGSSGNTIYF.

The chain couples TRBV4-1 to TRBJ2-7; either TRBD1 or TRBD2 may supply D (5 bases each). Germline assignment: CDR1 MGHRA and CDR2 YSYEKL. There are 15 residues in the CDR3. Trimming shortened V by 3 bases and J by 0 bases, and 12 bases separated the two germline ends. CDR3 residues: CASSQQIGTSYEQYF. The CDR3 nucleotides read TGCGCCAGCAGCCAGCAAATCGGGACCTCCTACGAGCAGTACTTC.

This sequence joins TRBV14 and TRBJ1-3, with TRBD1 identical over 8 bases. Unmatched junction bases numbered 1, after V lost 2 bases and J lost 1 base. There are 15 residues in the CDR3. CDR1 and CDR2 (germline): SGHDN, FVKESK. Written as DNA, the CDR3 is TGTGCCAGCAGCCAACGGACAGGGTCTGGAAACACCATATATTTT. It encodes CASSQRTGSGNTIYF.

This sequence joins TRBV6-6 and TRBJ1-2, with 7 positions matching TRBD1. The CDR3 length is 15 residues. The germline V gene encodes CDR1 MNHNY and CDR2 SVGAGI (reference sequence). With 0 bases clipped from V and 8 bases from J, the junction kept 9 bases outside the gene matches. In nucleotides, the CDR3 is TGTGCCAGCAGTTACTCGAGACAGGGCATGGGCGGCTACACCTTC. This translates into CASSYSRQGMGGYTF.

The V gene is TRBV28, the J gene TRBJ1-2; no reliable D call. Germline V gives CDR1 MDHEN, CDR2 SYDVKM. CDR3 length equals 12 residues. Trimming removed 6 bases at V and 7 bases at J, with 12 bases between. This chain's CDR3 is CASSSSSPGYTF. The DNA for the CDR3 is TGTGCCAGCAGCTCCTCCTCCCCTGGCTACACCTTC.

The chain recombines TRBV6-5 with TRBJ2-3, with TRBD2 as a possible D gene (6 bases). V lost 2 bases and J lost 8, with 11 bases in between. The CDR3 totals 13 residues. CDR1 MNHEY and CDR2 SVGAGI come from the germline V gene. In DNA form, the CDR3 reads TGTGCCAGCAGTTACGCGGTGGGGGGTACGCAGTATTTT. Translating it yields CASSYAVGGTQYF.

The chain couples TRBV5-1 to TRBJ2-3; a possible D gene is TRBD1 (5 bases). CDR3 size: 15 residues. Trimming shortened V by 0 bases and J by 2 bases, and 10 bases separated the two germline ends. Germline CDR1 and CDR2: SGHRS and YFSETQ. The DNA of the CDR3 is TGCGCCAGCAGCTTGGAACAGGCTTACACAGATACGCAGTATTTT. Translation: CASSLEQAYTDTQYF.

J is TRBJ1-2 and V is TRBV6-5; D perhaps matches TRBD1 (6 bases). The CDR3 spans 13 residues. Germline V gives CDR1 MNHEY, CDR2 SVGAGI. V was trimmed by 6 bases and J by 2 bases, leaving 10 bases between them. The CDR3 DNA reads TGTGCCAGCAGATTTGACAGGAACTATGGCTACACCTTC. Protein product: CASRFDRNYGYTF.

This sequence joins TRBV19 and TRBJ2-7; perhaps TRBD2 as D (6 bases). V dropped 3 bases and J dropped 5 bases, with 20 bases sitting between them. The CDR3 is 16 amino acids. Looked up from germline, CDR1 is LNHDA and CDR2 is SQIVND (reference sequence). CDR3 DNA sequence: TGTGCCAGTAGTATGGCTCAGGACTACCTCATCCACGAGCAGTACTTC. Its translation: CASSMAQDYLIHEQYF.

CDR3 DNA: TGTGCCATCAGTGCAGACGTAGGTAGCGCCTACGAGCAGTACTTC. This translates into CAISADVGSAYEQYF. The chain is built from TRBV10-3 and TRBJ2-7; possibly TRBD2 for D (5 bases). The CDR3 is 15 amino acids. CDR1 is ENHRY, CDR2 SYGVKD, per germline. Trimming pared 4 bases from V and 2 bases from J, leaving 15 bases between.

The chain's CDR3 is CASSLVGPCNLTSYNEQFF. The CDR3 DNA sequence: TGTGCCAGCAGCTTAGTTGGGCCTTGCAATCTGACCTCCTACAATGAGCAGTTCTTC. The chain links TRBV7-9 to TRBJ2-1; no clear D. Germline V gene data show CDR1 as SEHNR and CDR2 as FQNEAQ (reference sequence). The CDR3 runs to 19 residues. Trimming cost V 1 base and J 0 bases, with 19 bases left between them.

The rearrangement links TRBV7-2 to TRBJ2-7; D might be TRBD1 (5 bases). Germline lookup yields CDR1 SGHTA and CDR2 FQGNSA. This CDR3 contains 19 residues. The germline V and J ends were trimmed by 0 bases and 0 bases, with 21 bases remaining between them. CDR3 protein: CASSLARPGPGWRSYEQYF. The CDR3 coding sequence is TGTGCCAGCAGCTTAGCCCGTCCGGGCCCAGGGTGGCGCTCCTACGAGCAGTACTTC.